The T cell receptor (beta chain) described here comes from a study of shared T cell receptors in the human thymus. TCRdb keeps only in-frame clones here, not all; method: immunoSEQ multiplex PCR. The sample has some 720,000 clones, 88% seen once. V was shortened by 3 bases and J by 0 bases, with 15 bases between the two germline ends. The CDR3 has 16 residues. From germline, CDR1 is WNHNN and CDR2 SYGVQD (reference sequence). This clone was detected a few times. The sample also formed part of further work on human thymus T cells. That work states: Thymic and blood repertoires appeared to show biased V and J gene usage. Among unrelated individuals, related research reported thymic repertoires that overlapped highly.

The chain employs TRBV10-1 and TRBJ2-7; weak D call: TRBD2 (6 bases). The source of this sequence is a boy less than two years old with a congenital heart defect. Sequenced material: thymocytes. CDR3 in DNA: TGCGCCAGCAGTGACCGGAGCGGGCCAAGCTCCTACGAGCAGTACTTC. It yields the protein CASSDRSGPSSYEQYF.